This is a list of T cell receptor beta chains from one sample in a study of T cell responses to AZD1222 COVID-19 vaccine. Libraries were prepared by immunoSEQ multiplex PCR; TCRdb keeps only in-frame clonotypes and omits some of them. The data contain approximately 140,000 clones, over 85% of them singletons. This specimen was peripheral blood, taken on day 0 of MenACWY control vaccination. These receptors were obtained from an adult in good health. Both conserved end residues are part of each CDR3. The D gene is left open where the match is weak. The size entry is marked missing in some rows and otherwise reads once, few, many or a size class.

J gene	D gene	V gene	clone size	CDR3 length	CDR3 DNA	CDR3 protein
TRBJ1-2	-	TRBV6-5	-	13	TGTGCCAGCAGACTCGGACAGTTAGGCGGCTACACCTTC	CASRLGQLGGYTF
TRBJ2-1	-	TRBV19	-	16	TGTGCCAGTAGCTTTCGGGGGGCTCGCCCATCCAATGAGCAGTTCTTC	CASSFRGARPSNEQFF
TRBJ2-2	-	TRBV18	-	14	TGTGCCAGCTCACCGAAGGAAGACACCGGGGAGCTGTTTTTT	CASSPKEDTGELFF
TRBJ1-1	-	TRBV4-1	-	15	TGCGCCAGCAGCCAAGATAACAGGCAGAACACTGAAGCTTTCTTT	CASSQDNRQNTEAFF
TRBJ1-1	-	TRBV13	-	13	TGTGCCAGCAGCGCAGGACCGAACACTGAAGCTTTCTTT	CASSAGPNTEAFF
TRBJ1-6	-	TRBV20-1	-	12	TGCAGTGCTAGTCTTCAGGATTCACCCCTCCACTTT	CSASLQDSPLHF
TRBJ1-2	-	TRBV18	-	14	TGTGCCAGCTCACCCCGTTCGGACGACTATGGCTACACCTTC	CASSPRSDDYGYTF
TRBJ2-2	-	TRBV5-6	-	12	TGTGCCAGCAACATCGGAACCGGGGAGCTGTTTTTT	CASNIGTGELFF
TRBJ1-5	TRBD1	TRBV3-1/TRBV3-2	-	14	TGTGCCAGTGGCGAGGGGACAGGGTCTCAGCCCCAGCATTTT	CASGEGTGSQPQHF
TRBJ1-1	-	TRBV19	-	12	TGTGCCAGTAGTCTGGGAAACACTGAAGCTTTCTTT	CASSLGNTEAFF
TRBJ2-4	TRBD2	TRBV18	-	15	TGTGCCAGCTCGCTTCAGGAGCGGGGGGGGAACATTCAGTACTTC	CASSLQERGGNIQYF
TRBJ1-1	-	TRBV5-6	-	14	TGTGCCAGCAGCCGCTTTGACGGGGAAACTGAAGCTTTCTTT	CASSRFDGETEAFF
TRBJ2-3	-	TRBV5-6	-	16	TGTGCCAGCAGCCCTAGGAGGACAGCGACAACAGATACGCAGTATTTT	CASSPRRTATTDTQYF
TRBJ1-2	-	TRBV6-5	once	11	TGCGGTCTTTGGGGGGAGCATGGCTACACCTTC	CGLWGEHGYTF
TRBJ2-1	TRBD2	TRBV6-6	-	16	TGTGCCAGCAGTTACTTTGATGGCGGGAGGTCGAATGAGCAGTTCTTC	CASSYFDGGRSNEQFF